The 22 T cell receptor beta chains below were found in one sample sequenced in a study of shared clonotypes between healthy human individuals. Assay used: immunoSEQ multiplex PCR; TCRdb lists only in-frame clones, some missing. The data contain just over 2,000,000 clones, roughly 94% of them seen just once; the ten biggest clones take up 0.13%. Sequenced material: naive CD4+ T cells sorted from blood. Subset of the sample: CD45RA+ positively selected. The receptors stem from a man aged 18 to 35 in good health.

The genes are TRBV10-3 and TRBJ2-5; D unclear. Per the germline V gene, CDR1 is ENHRY and CDR2 is SYGVKD. Trimming removed 3 bases from V and 4 bases from J, with 15 bases in between. CDR3 length: 15 amino acids. Here the CDR3 DNA reads TGTGCCATCAGTGAACGGCAGACGGGCGGAGAGACCCAGTACTTC. The encoded protein is CAISERQTGGETQYF.

The genes are TRBV9 and TRBJ2-1, with TRBD1 matching 9 bases. Per the germline V gene, CDR1 is SGDLS and CDR2 is YYNGEE. The CDR3 consists of 15 residues. V dropped 4 bases and J dropped 0; count of bases not matched to a gene: 2. The DNA of the CDR3 is TGTGCCAGCAGCTCACAGGGGGCCTCCTACAATGAGCAGTTCTTC. Translation: CASSSQGASYNEQFF. The complete variable domain, with remaining parts taken from reference TRBV9 and TRBJ2-1, reads DSGVTQTPKHLITATGQRVTLRCSPRSGDLSVYWYQQSLDQGLQFLIQYYNGEERAKGNILERFSAQQFPDLHSELNLSSLELGDSALYFCASSSQGASYNEQFFGPGTRLTVL.

The V call is TRBV5-1, the J call TRBJ2-6; TRBD1 or TRBD2 may be the D gene (6 bases each). The CDR3 consists of 17 residues. The V end lost 2 bases, the J end lost 3 bases, and 15 bases lay between the germline ends. Looked up from germline, CDR1 is SGHRS and CDR2 is YFSETQ. CDR3 residues: CASSFRGLTDGANVLTF. CDR3 bases: TGCGCCAGCAGCTTCCGGGGGCTAACTGATGGGGCCAACGTCCTGACTTTC.

The chain carries TRBV6-6 and TRBJ1-3; D is ambiguous. This CDR3 has 16 residues. V was clipped by 7 bases and J by 0 bases, with 16 bases between them. Per the germline V gene, CDR1 is MNHNY and CDR2 is SVGAGI (reference sequence). The CDR3 coding sequence is TGTGCCAGCACCAAGGCTACAGTCCCCTCTGGAAACACCATATATTTT. It codes for CASTKATVPSGNTIYF.

The genes are TRBV2 and TRBJ2-3; D might be TRBD2 (6 bases). With 6 bases removed from V and 4 bases from J, the gap between germline ends came to 8 bases. The CDR3 has 12 residues. Per the germline V gene, CDR1 is SNHLY and CDR2 is FYNNEI. CDR3 sequence: CASRREADTQYF. The CDR3 nucleotides are TGTGCCAGCAGAAGGGAGGCAGATACGCAGTATTTT.

Of note for this clone: The same CDR3 can be traced to other DNA sequences in this sample. The rearrangement links TRBV5-1 to TRBJ1-1; D gene uncertain. Deletions cut 1 base from V and 4 bases from J, with 8 bases between. This CDR3 has 13 residues. CDR1 is SGHRS and CDR2 is YFSETQ in the germline V gene. CDR3 in amino acids: CASSLRGSTEAFF. DNA for the CDR3: TGCGCCAGCAGCTTGAGAGGAAGCACTGAAGCTTTCTTT.

V usage is TRBV19 and J usage is TRBJ1-5; no definite D call. Germline V gene data show CDR1 as LNHDA and CDR2 as SQIVND (reference sequence). The CDR3 runs 15 residues. Trimming cost V 1 base and J 3 bases, with 10 bases left between them. The CDR3 region has the DNA TGTGCCAGTAGTATAGGAGGGAGACCCAATCAGCCCCAGCATTTT. Protein product: CASSIGGRPNQPQHF.

This chain uses TRBV18 with TRBJ1-4; D is perhaps TRBD1 (5 bases). This CDR3 spans 16 amino acids. V lost 1 base and J lost 4, with 13 bases in between. Germline V gives CDR1 KGHSH, CDR2 LQKENI. The CDR3 DNA sequence: TGTGCCAGCTCACCACGGTTCAGGGTTAGTAATGAAAAACTGTTTTTT. Protein: CASSPRFRVSNEKLFF.

The chain employs TRBV27 and TRBJ1-6, with unresolved D. Trimming removed 7 bases at V and 10 bases at J, with 17 bases between. The CDR3 runs 14 residues. Germline V gives CDR1 MNHEY, CDR2 SMNVEV (reference sequence). The CDR3 region is CASILPSNASPLHF. CDR3 in DNA: TGTGCCAGCATCTTGCCATCGAACGCCTCACCCCTCCACTTT.

This chain uses TRBV6-1 with TRBJ2-1; no reliable D call. The germline V gene has CDR1 MNHNS and CDR2 SASEGT. The V and J ends lost 8 bases and 6 bases respectively, with 5 bases between them. The CDR3 totals 10 residues. The CDR3 DNA reads as TGTGCCAGCCAGCTCAATGAGCAGTTCTTC. Amino acids: CASQLNEQFF.

The chain links TRBV5-6 to TRBJ2-3; TRBD2 agrees at 8 bases. The V segment lost 4 bases and the J segment 2 bases; nucleotides outside the gene matches: 6. The CDR3 loop spans 15 amino acids. Germline-derived CDR1 and CDR2 are SGHDT and YYEEEE. DNA of the CDR3: TGTGCCAGCAGCCTTACGGGAGGGGACACAGATACGCAGTATTTT. This codes for CASSLTGGDTDTQYF.

This clone was observed a single time. The V call is TRBV6-5, the J call TRBJ2-7; the match to TRBD1 covers 9 bases. CDR3 size: 15 residues. CDR1 MNHEY and CDR2 SVGAGI come from the germline V gene. V gave up 2 bases and J gave up 5 bases; unmatched junction bases: 7. The CDR3 spells CASSYPTGGRDEQYF. DNA of the CDR3: TGTGCCAGCAGTTACCCGACAGGGGGTCGGGACGAGCAGTACTTC.

This clone appeared a single time. V and J are TRBV2 and TRBJ2-3, with 9 bases lining up with TRBD2. Germline V lookup: CDR1 SNHLY, CDR2 FYNNEI. The CDR3 totals 15 residues. V trimming: 6 bases; J trimming: 2 bases; junction bases outside the gene matches: 6. This chain's CDR3 is CASSATSGITDTQYF. The CDR3 DNA reads as TGTGCCAGCAGCGCGACTAGCGGCATCACAGATACGCAGTATTTT.

Only one count was recorded for this clone. The gene calls are TRBV20-1 and TRBJ2-7; D remains ambiguous. The CDR3 consists of 11 residues. Germline V CDR1 and CDR2: DFQATT, SNEGSKA (reference sequence). V lost 3 bases, J lost 7 bases, and 10 bases lay in between. The CDR3 loop reads CSASLLHEQYF. The CDR3 region has the DNA TGCAGTGCTAGCCTCCTACATGAGCAGTACTTC.

The V and J genes are TRBV7-2 and TRBJ2-7; tentatively, D is TRBD1 (7 bases). This CDR3 has 14 residues. The germline V and J ends were trimmed by 5 bases and 3 bases, with 14 bases remaining between them. Germline values: CDR1 SGHTA, CDR2 FQGNSA. The CDR3 DNA reads TGTGCCAGCAGCCCAGGGGGGCAGAGCTACGAGCAGTACTTC. Amino acid sequence: CASSPGGQSYEQYF. Using reference TRBV7-2 and TRBJ2-7 for the parts outside the CDR3, the full variable domain is GAGVSQSPSNKVTEKGKDVELRCDPISGHTALYWYRQSLGQGLEFLIYFQGNSAPDKSGLPSDRFSAERTGGSVSTLTIQRTQQEDSAVYLCASSPGGQSYEQYFGPGTRLTVT.

This chain joins TRBV18 and TRBJ2-7; 7 bases are shared with TRBD1. CDR1 and CDR2 from the germline V gene are KGHSH and LQKENI. V trimming: 4 bases; J trimming: 2 bases; junction bases outside the gene matches: 2. The CDR3 runs 13 residues. CDR3 protein: CASSHDRAYEQYF. As DNA, the CDR3 is TGTGCCAGCTCACACGACAGGGCCTACGAGCAGTACTTC.

The chain has TRBV7-3 and TRBJ2-2, with TRBD1 matching 7 bases. Per germline, CDR1 SGHTA and CDR2 FQGTGA. The CDR3 is made up of 15 amino acids. Trimming took 3 bases from V and 4 from J; bases not matched to a gene: 5. This CDR3 is CASSFDRVGTGELFF. The CDR3 nucleotides are TGTGCCAGCAGCTTCGACAGGGTGGGCACCGGGGAGCTGTTTTTT.

This rearrangement joins TRBV5-8 to TRBJ2-5; D might be TRBD1 or TRBD2, each matching 5 bases. The CDR3 is 19 amino acids. V lost 4 bases, J lost 1 base, and 26 bases lay in between. Germline-derived CDR1 and CDR2 are SGHTS and YDEGEE. The CDR3 sequence: CASSLGGLARRSIQETQYF. The CDR3 DNA reads as TGTGCCAGCAGCCTTGGGGGATTGGCGAGGAGATCGATCCAAGAGACCCAGTACTTC.

V is TRBV28 and J is TRBJ1-2; 8 positions match TRBD1. Losses at the gene ends were 5 bases for V and 12 bases for J; bases not matched to a gene: 11. The CDR3 spans 13 residues. Germline V lookup: CDR1 MDHEN, CDR2 SYDVKM. The CDR3, as DNA: TGTGCCAGCAGTATAGGACAGGGTCCTTTGGACACCTTC. The encoded protein is CASSIGQGPLDTF.

The chain combines TRBV5-1 with TRBJ2-7, with D perhaps being TRBD1 or TRBD2 (6 bases each). CDR1 is SGHRS, CDR2 YFSETQ, per germline. The CDR3 is 13 amino acids. V shed 3 bases and J shed 6 bases, with 13 bases lying between them. The CDR3 region is CASSSLGGGEQYF. Here the CDR3 DNA reads TGCGCCAGCAGCTCTCTAGGAGGGGGCGAGCAGTACTTC.

This rearrangement joins TRBV9 to TRBJ2-1; TRBD2 aligns across 7 bases. J was trimmed by 5 bases and V by 3 bases; bases with no gene match: 14. Germline V gene data show CDR1 as SGDLS and CDR2 as YYNGEE. This CDR3 contains 17 residues. CDR3 DNA sequence: TGTGCCAGCAGCGCCCCCTTTAAGGCGGGAGTTAACAATGAGCAGTTCTTC. This translates into CASSAPFKAGVNNEQFF.

V and J are TRBV7-6 and TRBJ1-1, with D perhaps matching TRBD1 (5 bases). V gave up 3 bases and J gave up 0 bases, with 14 bases separating them. The CDR3 sequence is 16 residues long. CDR1 and CDR2 from the germline V gene are SGHVS and FNYEAQ. CDR3 bases: TGTGCCAGCAGCTTGTTAAACAGGTTGATGAACACTGAAGCTTTCTTT. As protein: CASSLLNRLMNTEAFF. The full variable domain, completed using reference TRBV7-6 and TRBJ1-1, is GAGVSQSPRYKVTKRGQDVALRCDPISGHVSLYWYRQALGQGPEFLTYFNYEAQQDKSGLPNDRFSAERPEGSISTLTIQRTEQRDSAMYRCASSLLNRLMNTEAFFGQGTRLTVV.